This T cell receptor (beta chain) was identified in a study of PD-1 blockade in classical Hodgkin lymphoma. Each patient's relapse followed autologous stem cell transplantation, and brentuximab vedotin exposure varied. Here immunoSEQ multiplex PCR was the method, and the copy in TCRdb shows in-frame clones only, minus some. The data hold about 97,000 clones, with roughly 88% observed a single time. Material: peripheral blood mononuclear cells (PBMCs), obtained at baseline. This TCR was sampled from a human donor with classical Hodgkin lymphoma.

The CDR3 bases are TGCAGCGTTGAACTGCCGTCAGATACGCAGTATTTT. It specifies CSVELPSDTQYF. The rearrangement uses TRBV29-1 and TRBJ2-3; D gene ambiguous. CDR1 and CDR2 (germline): SQVTM, ANQGSEA. This CDR3 is 12 amino acids long. Trimming shortened V by 2 bases and J by 4 bases, and 7 bases separated the two germline ends.